This T cell receptor beta chain is drawn from a study of cytomegalovirus exposure and HLA in healthy donors. V was pared by 0 bases and J by 4 bases, with 5 bases of the junction left unmatched. The CDR3 consists of 15 residues. Germline CDR1 is LNHNV and CDR2 is YYDKDF (reference sequence). With 60 Vbeta and 13 Jbeta primers, the PCR was carried out. Profiled with immunoSEQ multiplex PCR; TCRdb holds only in-frame clones, not every one. The sample lists roughly 200,000 clones, 82% occurring once. What was sequenced was PBMCs. The J gene is TRBJ1-2, the V gene TRBV15; 7 positions agree with TRBD1. The TCR comes from a woman in her thirties or forties in good health and CMV-seronegative. The CDR3 nucleotides are TGTGCCACCAGCAGAGAGCAGGGGGATGGCTATGGCTACACCTTC. It yields the protein CATSREQGDGYGYTF.